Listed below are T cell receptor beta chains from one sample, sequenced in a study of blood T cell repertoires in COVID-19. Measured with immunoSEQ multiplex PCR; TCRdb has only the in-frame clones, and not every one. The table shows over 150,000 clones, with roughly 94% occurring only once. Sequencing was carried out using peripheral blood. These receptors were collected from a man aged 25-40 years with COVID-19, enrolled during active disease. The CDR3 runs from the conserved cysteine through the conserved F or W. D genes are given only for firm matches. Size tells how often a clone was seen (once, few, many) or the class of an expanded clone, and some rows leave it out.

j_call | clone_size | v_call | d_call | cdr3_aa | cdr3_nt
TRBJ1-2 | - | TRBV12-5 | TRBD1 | CASGLVVGTGGNYGYTF | TGTGCTAGTGGTTTGGTAGTGGGGACAGGGGGAAACTATGGCTACACCTTC
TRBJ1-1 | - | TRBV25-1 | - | CAAQQGWGTEAFF | TGTGCCGCACAACAGGGCTGGGGCACTGAAGCTTTCTTT
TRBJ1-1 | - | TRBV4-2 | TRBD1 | CASSQTGDPDTEAFF | TGTGCCAGCAGCCAAACAGGGGATCCGGATACTGAAGCTTTCTTT
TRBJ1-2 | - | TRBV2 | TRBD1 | CASTRRGQLYGYTF | TGTGCCAGCACCAGGCGGGGACAGCTCTATGGCTACACCTTC
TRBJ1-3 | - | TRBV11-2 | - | CASSSYGVGNTIYF | TGTGCCAGCAGCTCATACGGGGTTGGAAACACCATATATTTT
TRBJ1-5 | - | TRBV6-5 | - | CASSRVAGVNQPQHF | TGTGCCAGCAGTCGGGTCGCAGGGGTAAATCAGCCCCAGCATTTT
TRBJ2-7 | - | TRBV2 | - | CASKPEAQFYEQYF | TGTGCCAGCAAGCCCGAGGCACAATTCTACGAGCAGTACTTC
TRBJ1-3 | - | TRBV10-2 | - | CASRSEAGGRSSGNTIYF | TGCGCCAGCAGAAGTGAGGCTGGAGGGAGGAGCTCTGGAAACACCATATATTTT
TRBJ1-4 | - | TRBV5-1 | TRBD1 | CASSTGQGATNEKLFF | TGCGCCAGCAGCACGGGACAGGGGGCAACTAATGAAAAACTGTTTTTT
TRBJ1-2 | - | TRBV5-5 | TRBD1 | CASSLEGQGTGYTF | TGTGCCAGCAGCTTGGAGGGACAGGGGACCGGCTACACCTTC
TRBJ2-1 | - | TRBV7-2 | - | CASSLARGPYYNEQFF | TGTGCCAGCAGCTTAGCGCGGGGACCGTACTACAATGAGCAGTTCTTC
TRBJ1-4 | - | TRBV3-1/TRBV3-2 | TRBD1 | CASSLRTGGSEKLFF | TGTGCCAGCAGCCTCCGGACAGGGGGCTCCGAAAAACTGTTTTTT
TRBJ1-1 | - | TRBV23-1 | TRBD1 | CASSHTGTGRAFF | TGCGCCAGCAGTCACACCGGGACAGGGAGGGCTTTCTTT
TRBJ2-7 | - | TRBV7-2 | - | CASSLDASAYEQYF | TGTGCCAGCAGCTTAGACGCTAGCGCATACGAGCAGTACTTC
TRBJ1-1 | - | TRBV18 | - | CASSPRVNTEAFF | TGTGCCAGCTCACCGAGGGTGAACACTGAAGCTTTCTTT
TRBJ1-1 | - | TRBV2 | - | CAGGEDTEAFF | TGTGCCGGGGGGGAGGACACTGAAGCTTTCTTT
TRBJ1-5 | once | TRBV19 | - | CASTFGGHRSPQHF | TGTGCCAGTACCTTTGGGGGACACCGTTCGCCCCAGCATTTT
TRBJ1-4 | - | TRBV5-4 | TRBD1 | CASSPGQGIEKLFF | TGTGCCAGCAGCCCGGGACAGGGGATCGAAAAACTGTTTTTT
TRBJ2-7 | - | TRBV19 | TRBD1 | CASSRGQGVDEQYF | TGTGCCAGTAGTCGGGGACAGGGGGTGGACGAGCAGTACTTC
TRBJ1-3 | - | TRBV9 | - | CASSVSTGSGNTIYF | TGTGCCAGCAGCGTATCGACGGGCTCTGGAAACACCATATATTTT